This is a list of T cell receptor beta chains from one sample in a study of neoadjuvant nivolumab and ipilimumab in lung cancer. Libraries were prepared by immunoSEQ multiplex PCR; TCRdb keeps only in-frame clonotypes and omits some of them. The data hold tens of thousands of clones, with 90% observed a single time. The source was peripheral blood, collected after neoadjuvant nivolumab, alone or with ipilimumab, at or shortly before surgery. These receptors were collected from an adult with non-small cell lung cancer. The CDR3 runs from the conserved cysteine through the conserved F or W. The order of the fields is D gene, clone size, J gene, V gene, CDR3 DNA, CDR3 protein. D genes are given only for firm matches. For some rows the clone size is stated as once, few or many, or as a class when expanded; others skip it.

NA	NA	TRBJ2-7	TRBV5-5	TGTGCCAGCAGTCAGGCTCACCACTACGAGCAGTACTTC	CASSQAHHYEQYF
TRBD2	NA	TRBJ2-2	TRBV2	TGTGCCAGCAGTGGGCCAGCGGGGGGCTTCACCGGGGAGCTGTTTTTT	CASSGPAGGFTGELFF
NA	few	TRBJ1-6	TRBV6-5	TGTGCCAGCAGGGCCTCTAATTCACCCCTCCACTTT	CASRASNSPLHF
TRBD1	NA	TRBJ1-4	TRBV7-9	TGTGCCAGCAGCGCGCTGGGGACAGGGGCTGAAAAACTGTTTTTT	CASSALGTGAEKLFF
TRBD1	NA	TRBJ2-3	TRBV2	TGTGCCAGCAGTCCTGACAGGGACACAGATACGCAGTATTTT	CASSPDRDTDTQYF
NA	NA	TRBJ2-1	TRBV6-1	TGTGCCAGCAGTGAACGGGCGAGGTCCAATGAGCAGTTCTTC	CASSERARSNEQFF
NA	NA	TRBJ2-3	TRBV29-1	TGCAGCGTTATTGCGACAGGTAGCACAGATACGCAGTATTTT	CSVIATGSTDTQYF
NA	NA	TRBJ1-5	TRBV7-2	TGTGCCAGCAGCTTAGTTCCCATAGGGCAGCCCCAGCATTTT	CASSLVPIGQPQHF
NA	NA	TRBJ2-7	TRBV25-1	TGTGCCAGCAGTAATTCTGGGGACGAGCAGTACTTC	CASSNSGDEQYF
TRBD1	NA	TRBJ1-1	TRBV5-1	TGCGCCAGCAGCGGGGGGACAGCGGGGACTGAAGCTTTCTTT	CASSGGTAGTEAFF
TRBD1	NA	TRBJ1-2	TRBV7-2	TGTGCCAGCAGCTCAATAAACCCGGGACAGGGCTATGGCTACACCTTC	CASSSINPGQGYGYTF
NA	NA	TRBJ2-1	TRBV5-5	TGTGCCAGCAGCTTGGCCACGTCGACTACCTACAATGAGCAGTTCTTC	CASSLATSTTYNEQFF
TRBD1	NA	TRBJ2-7	TRBV6-5	TGTGCCAGCAGTTACTCGGGACAGGGAAACGAGCAGTACTTC	CASSYSGQGNEQYF
TRBD2	NA	TRBJ2-1	TRBV5-1	TGCGCCAGCAGCTCGCCCCTTAGCGGGGGGGCCGTCAATGAGCAGTTCTTC	CASSSPLSGGAVNEQFF
NA	NA	TRBJ1-2	TRBV19	TGTGCCAGTAGTATACATCCCTATGGCTACACCTTC	CASSIHPYGYTF
NA	NA	TRBJ1-3	TRBV5-4	TGTGCCAGCACCCCCGGGGAGAGGACGGCTGGAAACACCATATATTTT	CASTPGERTAGNTIYF
NA	NA	TRBJ1-1	TRBV2	TGTGCCAGCACAGGTATCATGAACACTGAAGCTTTCTTT	CASTGIMNTEAFF
NA	few	TRBJ2-1	TRBV7-9	TGTGCCAGCAGCTTCCGGGACCTTGGGAATGAGCAGTTCTTC	CASSFRDLGNEQFF
TRBD1	NA	TRBJ2-5	TRBV7-6	TGTGCCAGCAGCTCGGGACAGGGTTTAGAGACCCAGTACTTC	CASSSGQGLETQYF
NA	once	TRBJ1-1	TRBV6-1	TGTGCCAGCAGTGAAGGGTCGAACACTGAAGCTTTCTTT	CASSEGSNTEAFF
NA	few	TRBJ2-1	TRBV5-4	TGTGCCAGCAGCTTTACTCTGAATGAGCAGTTCTTC	CASSFTLNEQFF
NA	NA	TRBJ1-6	TRBV11-2	TGTGCCAGCAGCTTAGTGGCCCGGTATTCACCCCTCCACTTT	CASSLVARYSPLHF
NA	NA	TRBJ2-7	TRBV5-1	TGCGCCAGCAGCTTGGGGACACCCCCTGCCTACGAGCAGTACTTC	CASSLGTPPAYEQYF
NA	NA	TRBJ2-5	TRBV14	TGTGCCAGCAGCCAGCCCGGGGGAGAGACCCAGTACTTC	CASSQPGGETQYF
NA	NA	TRBJ1-1	TRBV2	TGTGCCAGCAGTGACAGGGTGAAGAACACTGAAGCTTTCTTT	CASSDRVKNTEAFF
TRBD1	NA	TRBJ2-2	TRBV10-1	TGCGCCAGCAGTGAAACAGGGGCTACCGGGGAGCTGTTTTTT	CASSETGATGELFF
TRBD2	NA	TRBJ2-5	TRBV5-4	TGTGCCAGCAGCTTGGGGCGGGGGGGCCGGGAGACCCAGTACTTC	CASSLGRGGRETQYF
TRBD2	NA	TRBJ2-7	TRBV7-2	TGTGCCAGCAGCTTAGCGACTAGCGGGGGAGGATACGAGCAGTACTTC	CASSLATSGGGYEQYF
NA	NA	TRBJ2-7	TRBV11-2	TGTGCCAGCAGTTTGTTGACAGTCTACGAGCAGTACTTC	CASSLLTVYEQYF
NA	NA	TRBJ2-3	TRBV14	TGTGCCAGCAGCCGAGGGTTATCAACGGATACGCAGTATTTT	CASSRGLSTDTQYF
NA	NA	TRBJ1-5	TRBV5-5	TGTGCCAGCAGCCCGGGACACCAGAATCAGCCCCAGCATTTT	CASSPGHQNQPQHF
NA	NA	TRBJ1-2	TRBV19	TGTGCCAGTAGTTCGCAGGGGAACTATGGCTACACCTTC	CASSSQGNYGYTF
TRBD1	NA	TRBJ1-5	TRBV14	TGTGCCAGCAGCCGAGAAGGGGGCTGGGTTCAGCCCCAGCATTTT	CASSREGGWVQPQHF
NA	once	TRBJ1-1	TRBV6-6	TGTGCCAGCAGTTACCCCAGGGTACCAACCACTGAAGCTTTCTTT	CASSYPRVPTTEAFF
NA	NA	TRBJ1-1	TRBV18	TGTGCCAGCTCACCACAGGGGGCTGAAGCTTTCTTT	CASSPQGAEAFF
TRBD1	few	TRBJ1-2	TRBV5-4	TGTGCCAGCAGCGGGACAGGGGACAACTATGGCTACACCTTC	CASSGTGDNYGYTF
NA	NA	TRBJ1-1	TRBV6-5	TGTGCCAGCAGGAGGGGAGGGGACACTGAAGCTTTCTTT	CASRRGGDTEAFF
NA	NA	TRBJ1-1	TRBV6-1	TGTGCCAGCAGCGAGGAGGGGCTCATGAACACTGAAGCTTTCTTT	CASSEEGLMNTEAFF
NA	NA	TRBJ2-3	TRBV29-1	TGCAGCGTCGCGGCGGGACAGTCAGATACGCAGTATTTT	CSVAAGQSDTQYF
NA	NA	TRBJ2-3	TRBV7-2	TGTGCCAGCAGCTCCTCCGGAGATACGCAGTATTTT	CASSSSGDTQYF
NA	NA	TRBJ1-1	TRBV6-1	TGTGCCAGCAGTTACAGGGACGCTTTCTTT	CASSYRDAFF
TRBD2	NA	TRBJ2-7	TRBV7-9	TGTGCCAGCAGCTCGACTAGCGGGGGCTGGCGTCACGAGCAGTACTTC	CASSSTSGGWRHEQYF
NA	NA	TRBJ1-2	TRBV7-8	TGTGCCAGCAGCTTAGCGGGACACGAGGGTGGCTACACCTTC	CASSLAGHEGGYTF
NA	NA	TRBJ1-3	TRBV6-5	TGTGCCAGCAGGCCAGCGGGGGCCGATGGAAACACCATATATTTT	CASRPAGADGNTIYF
NA	NA	TRBJ1-5	TRBV20-1	TGCAGTGCTACCATGCCTCCGGCCCAGCATTTT	CSATMPPAQHF
NA	NA	TRBJ2-7	TRBV7-2	TGTGCCAGCAGCTTCTCTAGCGCCTACGAGCAGTACTTC	CASSFSSAYEQYF
TRBD1	NA	TRBJ1-1	TRBV18	TGTGCCAGCTCGCCCGAGGGAGGGGGCCCAGTGAACACTGAAGCTTTCTTT	CASSPEGGGPVNTEAFF
TRBD1	NA	TRBJ1-1	TRBV4-2	TGTGCCAGCAGCCGGGTCTCGACAGGGGCGGACACTGAAGCTTTCTTT	CASSRVSTGADTEAFF
NA	NA	TRBJ2-1	TRBV7-3	TGTGCCAGCAGCTTAACCCCAGAGAATGAGCAGTTCTTC	CASSLTPENEQFF
NA	NA	TRBJ2-1	TRBV14	TGTGCCAGCAGCTCTCCAGGCTCCTACAATGAGCAGTTCTTC	CASSSPGSYNEQFF
NA	NA	TRBJ1-3	TRBV5-1	TGCGCCAGTGGTGCCAACTCTGGAAACACCATATATTTT	CASGANSGNTIYF
NA	NA	TRBJ1-5	TRBV5-4	TGTGCCAGCAGTAATAATCAGCCCCAGCATTTT	CASSNNQPQHF
TRBD1	NA	TRBJ1-5	TRBV5-6	TGTGCCAGCAGCTTCGGACAGGGGAATCAGCCCCAGCATTTT	CASSFGQGNQPQHF